The source of this T cell receptor (beta chain) is a study of cytomegalovirus exposure and HLA in healthy donors. Turning to the study itself: A preliminary data release comprised 80 million to 95 million unique TCRs obtained from HLA-typed donors.

Both 60 Vbeta primers and 13 Jbeta primers went into the PCR. Profiled with immunoSEQ multiplex PCR; TCRdb holds only in-frame clones, not every one. The table includes under 200,000 clones, roughly 83% detected once. The CDR3 is made up of 14 amino acids. Trimming removed 7 bases at V and 11 bases at J, with 23 bases between. The germline V gene encodes CDR1 MDHEN and CDR2 SYDVKM. The V gene is TRBV28, the J gene TRBJ2-5, with a tentative D call TRBD2 (5 bases). Sequenced input: PBMCs. This clonotype was sampled from a male donor in good health and CMV-seropositive. The DNA for the CDR3 is TGTGCCAGCATAGGCACATCCCTTGTGAGGGAGCAGTACTTC. This gives the protein CASIGTSLVREQYF.